The 9 T cell receptor beta chains presented below share a single source sample, sequenced in a study of T-cell reconstitution after alpha-beta-depleted transplantation in children. Molecular barcoding with unique molecular identifiers was used for the TCRbeta library. TCRdb used MiXCR to reprocess the PCR reads, holding one entry per CDR3 protein. The repertoire holds around 450,000 distinct CDR3 sequences, with around 15% as singletons. The sample here was PBMCs, mostly from graft donor cells, taken 360 days after TCRalphabeta/CD19-depleted stem cell transplant. These receptors were taken from a boy under three years old who had a stem cell transplant for Wiskott-Aldrich syndrome, so the T cells may come from the graft donor.

This chain connects TRBV5-1 to TRBJ2-1, with 13 bases matching TRBD2. The CDR3 totals 13 residues. Trimming took 9 bases from V and 8 from J; bases not matched to a gene: 5. Germline CDR1 is SGHRS and CDR2 is YFSETQ. CDR3 nucleotide sequence: TGCGCCACCAGACTAGCGGGAGGATATGAGCAGTTCTTC. Amino acids: CATRLAGGYEQFF.

This clonotype was counted between two and nine times. The genes are TRBV5-1 and TRBJ2-2, with 11 positions matching TRBD2. Per the germline V gene, CDR1 is SGHRS and CDR2 is YFSETQ. The CDR3 extends over 14 amino acids. V dropped 6 bases and J dropped 7; count of bases not matched to a gene: 5. CDR3 nucleotides: TGCGCCAGCAAGGGGACTAGCGGTGACGGGGAGCTGTTTTTT. Protein: CASKGTSGDGELFF.

V usage is TRBV28 and J usage is TRBJ2-7, with 9 bases that match TRBD2. Looked up from germline, CDR1 is MDHEN and CDR2 is SYDVKM. This CDR3 comprises 16 residues. J was trimmed by 2 bases and V by 6 bases; bases with no gene match: 11. The CDR3 DNA is TGTGCCAGCAGCTGGTCCCTTAGCGGGAGAACCTACGAGCAGTACTTC. It specifies CASSWSLSGRTYEQYF. The full variable domain, in which reference TRBV28 and TRBJ2-7 provide the parts outside the CDR3, is DVKVTQSSRYLVKRTGEKVFLECVQDMDHENMFWYRQDPGLGLRLIYFSYDVKMKEKGDIPEGYSVSREKKERFSLILESASTNQTSMYLCASSWSLSGRTYEQYFGPGTRLTVT.

This clonotype was picked up a small number of times. CDR3 amino acids: CASSQGFWRATARAGYNSPLHF. The CDR3 DNA reads as TGCGCCAGCAGCCAAGGATTTTGGAGGGCGACCGCTCGGGCCGGCTATAATTCACCCCTCCACTTT. The J gene is TRBJ1-6, the V gene TRBV4-1; D is uncertain. The CDR3 extends over 22 amino acids. V lost 1 base and J lost 3, with 28 bases in between. The germline V gene has CDR1 MGHRA and CDR2 YSYEKL.

This clonotype was counted ten times or more. The chain employs TRBV7-2 and TRBJ2-2; TRBD1 aligns across 7 bases. J gave up 5 bases and V 2 bases, and 5 bases lay outside the gene matches. Germline V gene sequence: CDR1 SGHTA, CDR2 FQGNSA. This CDR3 region has 15 residues. In nucleotides, the CDR3 is TGTGCCAGCAGCTTAAAGGGGGCGCGGACCGGGGAGCTGTTTTTT. Translated, it gives CASSLKGARTGELFF.

This clonotype has more than one count but fewer than ten. The chain has TRBV10-3 and TRBJ2-7; possible D gene TRBD1, 5 bases. There are 14 residues in the CDR3. Germline values: CDR1 ENHRY, CDR2 SYGVKD. Trimming removed 6 bases from V and 4 bases from J, with 16 bases in between. The CDR3 DNA reads TGTGCCATCAGGTCAGGGCTATTCGTTTACGAGCAGTACTTC. The encoded protein is CAIRSGLFVYEQYF.

This clonotype was seen more than once but under ten times. V is TRBV11-2 and J is TRBJ2-2; 7 nucleotides line up with TRBD2. Germline-derived CDR1 and CDR2 are SGHAT and FQNNGV. J was trimmed by 0 bases and V by 11 bases; bases with no gene match: 6. This CDR3 comprises 14 residues. This CDR3 reads CAGTAGTNTGELFF. The CDR3, as DNA: TGTGCCGGAACAGCGGGGACGAACACCGGGGAGCTGTTTTTT.

This clonotype was counted between two and nine times. The chain carries TRBV6-5 and TRBJ2-2, with D perhaps TRBD1 (6 bases). CDR1 is MNHEY and CDR2 is SVGAGI in the germline V gene. Trimming removed 2 bases from V and 6 bases from J, with 13 bases in between. The CDR3 has 15 amino acids. The CDR3 protein is CASSYGTGTAGELFF. The CDR3 DNA reads TGTGCCAGCAGTTACGGAACAGGGACCGCCGGGGAGCTGTTTTTT.

This clonotype was counted between two and nine times. The rearrangement joins TRBV7-2 to TRBJ2-7, with D perhaps TRBD2 (6 bases). V shed 3 bases and J shed 0 bases, with 12 bases lying between them. The CDR3 loop spans 15 amino acids. The germline CDR1 and CDR2 sequences are SGHTA and FQGNSA. The DNA of the CDR3 is TGTGCCAGCAGCTTGAACCGGGGGAGCTCCTACGAGCAGTACTTC. This encodes CASSLNRGSSYEQYF.